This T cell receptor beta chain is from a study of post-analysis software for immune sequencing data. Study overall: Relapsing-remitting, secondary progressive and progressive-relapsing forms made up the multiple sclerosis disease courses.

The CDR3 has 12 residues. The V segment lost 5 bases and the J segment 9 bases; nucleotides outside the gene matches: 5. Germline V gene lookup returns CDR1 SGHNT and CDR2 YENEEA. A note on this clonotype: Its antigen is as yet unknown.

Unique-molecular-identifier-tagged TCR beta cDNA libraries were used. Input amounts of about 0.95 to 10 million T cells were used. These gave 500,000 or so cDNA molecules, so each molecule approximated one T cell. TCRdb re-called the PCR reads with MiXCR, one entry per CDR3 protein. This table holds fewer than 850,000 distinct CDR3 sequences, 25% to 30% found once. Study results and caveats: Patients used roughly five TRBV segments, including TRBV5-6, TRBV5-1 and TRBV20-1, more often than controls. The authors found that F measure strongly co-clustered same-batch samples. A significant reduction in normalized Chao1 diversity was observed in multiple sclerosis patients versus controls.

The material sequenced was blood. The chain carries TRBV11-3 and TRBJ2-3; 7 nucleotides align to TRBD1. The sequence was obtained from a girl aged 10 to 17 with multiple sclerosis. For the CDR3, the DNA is TGTGCCAGCAGCCAAGGGACAGCCACGCAGTATTTT. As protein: CASSQGTATQYF.